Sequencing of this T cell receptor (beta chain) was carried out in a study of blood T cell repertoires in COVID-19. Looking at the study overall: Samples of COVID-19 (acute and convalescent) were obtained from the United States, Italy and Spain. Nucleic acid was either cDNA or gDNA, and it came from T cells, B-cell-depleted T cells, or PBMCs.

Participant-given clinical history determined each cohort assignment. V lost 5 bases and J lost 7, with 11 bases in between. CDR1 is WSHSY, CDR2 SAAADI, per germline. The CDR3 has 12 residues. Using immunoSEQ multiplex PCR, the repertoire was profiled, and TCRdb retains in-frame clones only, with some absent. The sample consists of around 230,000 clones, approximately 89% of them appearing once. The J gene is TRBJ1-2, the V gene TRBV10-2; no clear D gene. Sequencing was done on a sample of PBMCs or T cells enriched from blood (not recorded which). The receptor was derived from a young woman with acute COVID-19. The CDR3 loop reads CASSSSLGGYTF. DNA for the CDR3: TGCGCCAGCAGTTCTAGTCTCGGTGGCTACACCTTC.